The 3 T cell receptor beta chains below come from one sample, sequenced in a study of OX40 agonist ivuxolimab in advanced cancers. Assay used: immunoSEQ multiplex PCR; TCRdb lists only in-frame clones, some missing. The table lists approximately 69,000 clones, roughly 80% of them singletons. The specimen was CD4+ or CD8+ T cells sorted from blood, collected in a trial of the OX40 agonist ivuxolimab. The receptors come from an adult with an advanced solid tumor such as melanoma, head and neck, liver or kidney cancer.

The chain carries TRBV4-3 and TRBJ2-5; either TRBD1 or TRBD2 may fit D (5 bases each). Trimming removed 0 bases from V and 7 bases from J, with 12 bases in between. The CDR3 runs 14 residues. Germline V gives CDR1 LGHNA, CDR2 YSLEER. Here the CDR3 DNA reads TGCGCCAGCAGCCAAGATGTGGGGGTTGGGACCCAGTACTTC. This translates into CASSQDVGVGTQYF.

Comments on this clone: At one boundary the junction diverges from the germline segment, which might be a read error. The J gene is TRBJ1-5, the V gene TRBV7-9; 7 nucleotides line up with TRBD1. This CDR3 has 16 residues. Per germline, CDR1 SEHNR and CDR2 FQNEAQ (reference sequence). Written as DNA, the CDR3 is TGCGCCAGCAGCCAGGGGACAGAAAATAGCAATCAGCCCCAGCATTTT. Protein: CASSQGTENSNQPQHF.

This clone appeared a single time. The CDR3 DNA sequence: TGTGCCAGCAGCCCCGCTTCAGGGATGCCCCAGCATTTT. This codes for CASSPASGMPQHF. V and J are TRBV7-2 and TRBJ1-5, with D tentatively TRBD1 (5 bases). There are 13 residues in the CDR3. V lost 5 bases to trimming and J lost 9 bases, with 14 bases between them. Per the germline V gene, CDR1 is SGHTA and CDR2 is FQGNSA.